The 24 T cell receptor beta chains in this list originate from one sample, sequenced in a study of PD-1 blockade in mismatch repair-deficient tumors. Profiled with immunoSEQ multiplex PCR; TCRdb holds only in-frame clones, not every one. The sample yields some 120,000 clones, roughly nine tenths seen once. The specimen comprised peripheral blood, sampled 44 weeks after starting pembrolizumab. The receptor source for this set is an adult with mismatch repair-deficient cancer.

This chain connects TRBV13 to TRBJ2-2, with 13 nucleotides matching TRBD2. Germline V gene data show CDR1 as PRHDT and CDR2 as FYEKMQ (reference sequence). V shed 4 bases, J shed 2 bases, and the junction held 4 bases outside the gene matches. This CDR3 is built from 17 residues. DNA for the CDR3: TGTGCCAGCAGCTCGGGACTAGCGGGACCAAACACCGGGGAGCTGTTTTTT. Its protein is CASSSGLAGPNTGELFF. Full variable domain (remainder filled in from reference TRBV13 and TRBJ2-2): AAGVIQSPRHLIKEKRETATLKCYPIPRHDTVYWYQQGPGQDPQFLISFYEKMQSDKGSIPDRFSAQQFSDYHSELNMSSLELGDSALYFCASSSGLAGPNTGELFFGEGSRLTVL.

This clone was detected a few times. The chain links TRBV19 to TRBJ1-5; a weak D match, TRBD1 (5 bases). V lost 1 base to trimming and J lost 6 bases, with 13 bases between them. Looked up from germline, CDR1 is LNHDA and CDR2 is SQIVND (reference sequence). This CDR3 has 15 residues. In DNA form, the CDR3 reads TGTGCCAGTAGTATAGCCGGCGGGGGACGTCAGCCCCAGCATTTT. Translating it yields CASSIAGGGRQPQHF.

The chain recombines TRBV7-8 with TRBJ2-1, with D possibly called TRBD1 or TRBD2 (6 bases each). The CDR3 is made up of 15 amino acids. Between the trimmed V and J ends, which lost 1 base and 12 bases, there was a span of 19 bases. Germline V lookup: CDR1 SGHVS, CDR2 FQNEAQ. This CDR3 reads CASSLEGGLLDSQFF. The CDR3 DNA is TGTGCCAGCAGCTTAGAAGGGGGGCTACTCGATTCGCAGTTCTTC.

The gene calls are TRBV28 and TRBJ1-5; D unclear. The CDR3 extends over 17 amino acids. The V end lost 1 base, the J end lost 0 bases, and 13 bases lay between the germline ends. The V gene's germline CDR1 is MDHEN and CDR2 SYDVKM. The CDR3, as DNA: TGTGCCAGCAGTTTATCGGTTTCTAGGGATAGCAATCAGCCCCAGCATTTT. Translation: CASSLSVSRDSNQPQHF.

This clone was seen once. The chain couples TRBV6-5 to TRBJ2-7, with TRBD1 as a possible D gene (6 bases). Trimming shortened V by 0 bases and J by 3 bases, and 15 bases separated the two germline ends. The V gene's germline CDR1 is MNHEY and CDR2 SVGAGI. This CDR3 comprises 16 residues. CDR3 coding DNA: TGTGCCAGCAGTTACTCACCAGGGGTTAACGGCTACGAGCAGTACTTC. Its translation is CASSYSPGVNGYEQYF.

The chain couples TRBV7-9 to TRBJ2-2, with 7 bases lining up with TRBD1. Germline V gene data show CDR1 as SEHNR and CDR2 as FQNEAQ (reference sequence). The CDR3 runs 15 residues. The J segment lost 3 bases and the V segment lost 5 bases, leaving 6 bases of the junction unmatched. CDR3 sequence: CASSKGQTYTGELFF. The CDR3 DNA reads as TGTGCCAGCAGCAAGGGACAGACTTACACCGGGGAGCTGTTTTTT.

The gene calls are TRBV5-4 and TRBJ2-5; perhaps D is TRBD1 or TRBD2 (5 bases each). The CDR3 covers 14 residues. The ends were cut back, 4 bases at V and 6 bases at J, with 16 bases in the middle. Germline V gives CDR1 SGHNT, CDR2 YYREEE (reference sequence). The CDR3 loop is CASSPQGVVKTQYF. DNA of the CDR3: TGTGCCAGCAGCCCGCAGGGAGTGGTGAAGACCCAGTACTTC.

The genes are TRBV14 and TRBJ2-5, with 8 positions matching TRBD1. Trimming removed 1 base from V and 5 bases from J; junction bases left unmatched: 6. Germline CDR1 is SGHDN and CDR2 is FVKESK. There are 15 residues in the CDR3. As DNA, the CDR3 is TGTGCCAGCAGCCAAGTGGGCAGGGGGCAGGAGACCCAGTACTTC. Translation: CASSQVGRGQETQYF.

The chain links TRBV10-1 to TRBJ2-3; a possible D gene is TRBD1 (6 bases). V gave up 4 bases and J gave up 4 bases, with 6 bases separating them. Germline V gene sequence: CDR1 WNHNN, CDR2 SYGVQD (reference sequence). The CDR3 is 12 residues long. The CDR3 loop is CASSGTADTQYF. DNA for the CDR3: TGCGCCAGCAGTGGGACAGCAGATACGCAGTATTTT.

The CDR3 loop reads CASSLPPGQGADTQYF. CDR3 bases: TGCGCCAGCAGCTTACCCCCGGGACAGGGTGCAGATACGCAGTATTTT. The chain couples TRBV5-1 to TRBJ2-3; TRBD1 matches 9 bases. Germline loops: CDR1 SGHRS, CDR2 YFSETQ. This CDR3 is built from 16 residues. V shed 2 bases and J 4 bases; nucleotides not matched to a gene: 8. The full variable domain, completed using reference TRBV5-1 and TRBJ2-3, is KAGVTQTPRYLIKTRGQQVTLSCSPISGHRSVSWYQQTPGQGLQFLFEYFSETQRNKGNFPGRFSGRQFSNSRSEMNVSTLELGDSALYLCASSLPPGQGADTQYFGPGTRLTVL.

This chain connects TRBV25-1 to TRBJ1-1; D is unclear. The V gene's germline CDR1 is MGHDK and CDR2 SYGVNS. Between the trimmed V and J ends, which lost 2 bases and 8 bases, there was a span of 21 bases. The length of the CDR3 is 16 residues. The CDR3 sequence is CASSESRSMEAQEAFF. CDR3 coding DNA: TGTGCCAGCAGTGAAAGCCGTTCCATGGAGGCTCAAGAAGCTTTCTTT.

CDR3: CATLSWGTTGELFF. In nucleotides, the CDR3 is TGTGCCACCCTAAGCTGGGGGACCACCGGGGAGCTGTTTTTT. This sequence joins TRBV6-1 and TRBJ2-2; TRBD1 or TRBD2 may be the D gene (5 bases each). CDR1 and CDR2 (germline): MNHNS, SASEGT. The CDR3 length is 14 residues. Trimming shortened V by 10 bases and J by 4 bases, and 16 bases separated the two germline ends.

The chain couples TRBV29-1 to TRBJ1-1; TRBD1 agrees at 7 bases. This CDR3 has 13 residues. J was trimmed by 1 base and V by 6 bases; bases with no gene match: 5. From germline, CDR1 is SQVTM and CDR2 ANQGSEA. The CDR3 nucleotides read TGCAGCGTAGAGGGACAGACGAACACTGAAGCTTTCTTT. It specifies CSVEGQTNTEAFF.

This clone was recorded only once. The J gene is TRBJ1-1, the V gene TRBV11-3, with D maybe TRBD1 (5 bases). Germline V gives CDR1 SGHNT, CDR2 YENEEA. V was pared by 5 bases and J by 5 bases, with 12 bases between. The CDR3 loop spans 13 amino acids. For the CDR3, the DNA is TGTGCCAGCAGCCCCCGGGGGAGGACTGAAGCTTTCTTT. Translation: CASSPRGRTEAFF.

This chain uses TRBV2 with TRBJ1-1; D not certain. V lost 0 bases and J lost 4, with 9 bases in between. The CDR3 runs 14 residues. The germline V gene encodes CDR1 SNHLY and CDR2 FYNNEI. The CDR3 loop is CASSEAAVVTEAFF. The DNA for the CDR3 is TGTGCCAGCAGTGAAGCGGCGGTGGTCACTGAAGCTTTCTTT. The whole variable domain, remainder taken from reference TRBV2 and TRBJ1-1, is EPEVTQTPSHQVTQMGQEVILRCVPISNHLYFYWYRQILGQKVEFLVSFYNNEISEKSEIFDDQFSVERPDGSNFTLKIRSTKLEDSAMYFCASSEAAVVTEAFFGQGTRLTVV.

The V gene is TRBV19, the J gene TRBJ2-7; 8 positions match TRBD2. The CDR3 sequence is 15 residues long. The V segment lost 3 bases and the J segment 4 bases; nucleotides outside the gene matches: 8. Germline-derived CDR1 and CDR2 are LNHDA and SQIVND (reference sequence). The CDR3: CASSIVAGRMYEQYF. CDR3 nucleotides: TGTGCCAGTAGTATCGTAGCGGGAAGAATGTACGAGCAGTACTTC.

V gene TRBV6-5 combines with J gene TRBJ2-2; D not certain. V dropped 0 bases and J dropped 3 bases, with 5 bases sitting between them. This CDR3 comprises 14 residues. Germline V gene lookup returns CDR1 MNHEY and CDR2 SVGAGI. The CDR3 nucleotides are TGTGCCAGCAGTTACTCGATTTACACCGGGGAGCTGTTTTTT. Its protein is CASSYSIYTGELFF.

This chain links TRBV4-1 with TRBJ2-5; tentatively, D is TRBD2 (6 bases). The germline CDR1 and CDR2 sequences are MGHRA and YSYEKL. V was cut by 3 bases and J by 7 bases, with 21 bases left in between. The CDR3 extends over 16 amino acids. This chain's CDR3 is CASSQTLLAPRATQYF. DNA of the CDR3: TGCGCCAGCAGCCAGACCTTACTAGCACCCCGGGCGACCCAGTACTTC.

In nucleotides, the CDR3 is TGTGCCAGCTCGCCGCGGGGCCTCTCCTACGAGCAGTACTTC. Amino acids: CASSPRGLSYEQYF. The V and J genes are TRBV9 and TRBJ2-7; TRBD2 is a possible D gene (6 bases). The CDR3 is 14 amino acids. Trimming shortened V by 7 bases and J by 0 bases, and 14 bases separated the two germline ends. Germline V gene lookup returns CDR1 SGDLS and CDR2 YYNGEE.

The CDR3 reads CASSQDNGRKYNEQFF. The DNA for the CDR3 is TGCGCCAGCAGCCAAGATAACGGGAGGAAATACAATGAGCAGTTCTTC. The chain carries TRBV4-1 and TRBJ2-1; the match to TRBD2 covers 7 bases. CDR1 is MGHRA, CDR2 YSYEKL, per germline. V was clipped by 0 bases and J by 4 bases; unmatched bases: 6. The CDR3 length is 16 residues.

This chain connects TRBV10-3 to TRBJ2-7, with 7 bases that match TRBD1. J gave up 6 bases and V 5 bases, and 4 bases lay outside the gene matches. This CDR3 is 12 amino acids long. Germline CDR1 is ENHRY and CDR2 is SYGVKD. This CDR3 is CAISRDRVEQYF. DNA of the CDR3: TGTGCCATCAGTAGAGACAGGGTCGAGCAGTACTTC.

This chain connects TRBV28 to TRBJ1-3; no firm D call. Germline CDR1 MDHEN, CDR2 SYDVKM. The CDR3 loop spans 12 amino acids. The ends were cut back, 5 bases at V and 4 bases at J, with 6 bases in the middle. The CDR3 loop reads CASSPQGNTIYF. The CDR3 region has the DNA TGTGCCAGCAGTCCACAGGGAAACACCATATATTTT.

This chain joins TRBV29-1 and TRBJ2-1, with 8 bases lining up with TRBD2. The CDR3 is 22 residues long. Germline lookup yields CDR1 SQVTM and CDR2 ANQGSEA. The V gene end was trimmed by 6 bases and the J gene end by 4 bases; junction bases not matched to a gene: 32. DNA of the CDR3: TGCAGCGTGAGGGGACTAGACCCTTTGCTCCCCACCCTTACATGGACTTACAATGAGCAGTTCTTC. Translating gives CSVRGLDPLLPTLTWTYNEQFF.

The rearrangement joins TRBV2 to TRBJ1-1; D is perhaps TRBD1 (6 bases). Trimming cost V 5 bases and J 4 bases, with 11 bases left between them. This CDR3 contains 13 residues. The germline gives CDR1 SNHLY, CDR2 FYNNEI. CDR3 residues: CASSYTGSTEAFF. In DNA, the CDR3 is TGTGCCAGCAGTTATACAGGGTCCACTGAAGCTTTCTTT.